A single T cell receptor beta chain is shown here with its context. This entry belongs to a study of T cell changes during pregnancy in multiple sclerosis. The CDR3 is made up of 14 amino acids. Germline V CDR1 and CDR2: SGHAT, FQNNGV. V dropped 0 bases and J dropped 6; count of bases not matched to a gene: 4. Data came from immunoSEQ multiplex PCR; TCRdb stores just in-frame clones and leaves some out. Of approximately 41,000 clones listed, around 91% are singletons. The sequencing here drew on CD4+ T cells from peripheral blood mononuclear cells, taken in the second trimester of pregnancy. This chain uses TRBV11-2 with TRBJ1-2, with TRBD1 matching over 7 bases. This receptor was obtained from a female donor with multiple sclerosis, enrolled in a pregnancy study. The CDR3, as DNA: TGTGCCAGCAGCTTAGAGACAGGGTACCATGGCTACACCTTC. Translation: CASSLETGYHGYTF.